Listed below are T cell receptor beta chains from one sample, sequenced in a study of cytotoxic CD8 clonotypes in ibrutinib-treated CLL. Here immunoSEQ multiplex PCR was the method, and the copy in TCRdb shows in-frame clones only, minus some. The repertoire includes around 310,000 clones, about 80% of them detected once, and about 6.3% sits in the top ten. The sequencing here drew on PBMCs, taken before ibrutinib treatment. Receptors were obtained from a human donor with chronic lymphocytic leukemia. The CDR3 runs from the conserved cysteine through the conserved F or W. A D gene is named only where the DNA matches it firmly. Clone size, where shown, is once, few, many, or a class for clones that have expanded.

size: NA; J: TRBJ1-4; V: TRBV5-1; D: NA; DNA: TGCGCCAGCAGCTTGGAAGGGATTGAAGAAAAACTGTTTTTT; CDR3: CASSLEGIEEKLFF
size: NA; J: TRBJ2-1; V: TRBV18; D: NA; DNA: TGTGCCAGCTCACCTTCCAGCCACTCCTACAATGAGCAGTTCTTC; CDR3: CASSPSSHSYNEQFF
size: NA; J: TRBJ1-2; V: TRBV5-1; D: TRBD1; DNA: TGCGCCAGCAGCCCGGGACAGGCTAACTATGGCTACACCTTC; CDR3: CASSPGQANYGYTF
size: once; J: TRBJ2-7; V: TRBV4-1; D: TRBD1; DNA: TGCGCCAGCAGCCTAAGCCCCGGGACAGGCCCCTACGAGCAGTACTTC; CDR3: CASSLSPGTGPYEQYF
size: once; J: TRBJ2-7; V: TRBV30; D: NA; DNA: TGTGCCTGGAGTGCCGCAGGCGAGCAGTACTTC; CDR3: CAWSAAGEQYF
size: NA; J: TRBJ2-7; V: TRBV6-6; D: NA; DNA: TGTGCCAGCAGTTATGCACAGGACCACGAGCAGTACTTC; CDR3: CASSYAQDHEQYF
size: NA; J: TRBJ2-3; V: TRBV7-9; D: TRBD2; DNA: TGTGCCAGCAGCCGCGTCAGCGGGAGTGGCACAGATACGCAGTATTTT; CDR3: CASSRVSGSGTDTQYF
size: NA; J: TRBJ2-3; V: TRBV6-1; D: TRBD2; DNA: TGTGCCAGCAGCCTTAGCGGGAGTCCTACAGATACGCAGTATTTT; CDR3: CASSLSGSPTDTQYF
size: NA; J: TRBJ2-3; V: TRBV5-6; D: NA; DNA: TGTGCCAGCAGCTTCGCAGGAAGCACAGATACGCAGTATTTT; CDR3: CASSFAGSTDTQYF
size: NA; J: TRBJ1-1; V: TRBV5-8; D: TRBD1; DNA: TGTGCCAGCAGCGATTACACAGGGGGCCCCCACACTGAAGCTTTCTTT; CDR3: CASSDYTGGPHTEAFF
size: NA; J: TRBJ2-1; V: TRBV7-3; D: TRBD2; DNA: TGTGCCAGCAGCTTACTGGGCGGGGGATACAATGAGCAGTTCTTC; CDR3: CASSLLGGGYNEQFF
size: NA; J: TRBJ2-3; V: TRBV4-1; D: NA; DNA: TGCGCCAGCAGCCAAGATGCGCGTGAGACCACATATACGCAGTATTTT; CDR3: CASSQDARETTYTQYF
size: NA; J: TRBJ1-4; V: TRBV29-1; D: NA; DNA: TGCAGCGTCGCATTGGGGAAGTCTAATGAAAAACTGTTTTTT; CDR3: CSVALGKSNEKLFF
size: NA; J: TRBJ2-7; V: TRBV4-2; D: TRBD2; DNA: TGTGCCAGCAGCCAAGAGTCTAGCGGAATCTCCTACGAGCAGTACTTC; CDR3: CASSQESSGISYEQYF
size: NA; J: TRBJ2-5; V: TRBV5-1; D: NA; DNA: TGCGCCAGCAGACACCGGGGCGGGGAGACCCAGTACTTC; CDR3: CASRHRGGETQYF
size: NA; J: TRBJ1-1; V: TRBV29-1; D: TRBD1; DNA: TGCAGCGTGGGGACAGGGGGGCCTCGCACTGAAGCTTTCTTT; CDR3: CSVGTGGPRTEAFF
size: few; J: TRBJ2-3; V: TRBV18; D: NA; DNA: TGTGCCAGCTCACCTAGTCAGGGGTTCATCGATACGCAGTATTTT; CDR3: CASSPSQGFIDTQYF
size: NA; J: TRBJ1-2; V: TRBV25-1; D: NA; DNA: TGTGCCAGCAGTGACCCCTACTCTAACTATGGCTACACCTTC; CDR3: CASSDPYSNYGYTF
size: NA; J: TRBJ2-5; V: TRBV6-1; D: NA; DNA: TGTGCCAGCAGTGAAGAGAATCTAGTTCGAGAGACCCAGTACTTC; CDR3: CASSEENLVRETQYF
size: NA; J: TRBJ2-5; V: TRBV4-2; D: TRBD2; DNA: TGTGCCAGCAGCCAAGATTCCGGGGGGGGAGAGACCCAGTACTTC; CDR3: CASSQDSGGGETQYF
size: NA; J: TRBJ2-3; V: TRBV7-9; D: NA; DNA: TGTGCCAGCAGCTTGTTAGGGAGAGAACGCACAGATACGCAGTATTTT; CDR3: CASSLLGRERTDTQYF
size: NA; J: TRBJ2-5; V: TRBV27; D: NA; DNA: TGTGCCAGCACCAAAAAAGGAATTACACAAGAGACCCAGTACTTC; CDR3: CASTKKGITQETQYF
size: NA; J: TRBJ2-5; V: TRBV11-1; D: TRBD2; DNA: TGTGCCAGCAGCCCGCTCCGGGAGGTAGAGACCCAGTACTTC; CDR3: CASSPLREVETQYF
size: once; J: TRBJ1-5; V: TRBV19; D: NA; DNA: TGTGCCAGTAGTCCCCGGGGGGGCAATCAGCCCCAGCATTTT; CDR3: CASSPRGGNQPQHF
size: NA; J: TRBJ2-1; V: TRBV27; D: NA; DNA: TGTGCCAGCAGTTCCGGGACCTCGGAGTTCTTC; CDR3: CASSSGTSEFF
size: NA; J: TRBJ2-7; V: TRBV29-1; D: NA; DNA: TGCAGCGTAAACAAGATTACCTCCTACGAGCAGTACTTC; CDR3: CSVNKITSYEQYF
size: once; J: TRBJ1-1; V: TRBV2; D: NA; DNA: TGTGCCAGCAGTCCCGTCTGGGGGGGAACTGAAGCTTTCTTT; CDR3: CASSPVWGGTEAFF
size: NA; J: TRBJ1-1; V: TRBV5-1; D: NA; DNA: TGCGCCAGCAGCTTACAGGGTGACACTGAAGCTTTCTTT; CDR3: CASSLQGDTEAFF
size: few; J: TRBJ1-5; V: TRBV4-1; D: NA; DNA: TGCGCCAGCAGCCTCGAGGGGGGGTACAATCAGCCCCAGCATTTT; CDR3: CASSLEGGYNQPQHF
size: few; J: TRBJ1-1; V: TRBV6-1; D: TRBD1; DNA: TGTGCCAGCAGTATACAGGGGTGGGAAGCTTTCTTT; CDR3: CASSIQGWEAFF
size: NA; J: TRBJ2-7; V: TRBV5-4; D: NA; DNA: TGTGCCAGCAGCTTGGTTATCGGGACCAGCTCCTACGAGCAGTACTTC; CDR3: CASSLVIGTSSYEQYF
size: NA; J: TRBJ2-7; V: TRBV6-5; D: TRBD2; DNA: TGTGCCAGCAGGGTAACTAGCGGTATGACCTACGAGCAGTACTTC; CDR3: CASRVTSGMTYEQYF
size: NA; J: TRBJ1-2; V: TRBV9; D: NA; DNA: TGTGCCAGCAGCGGTAGAAACGCAGGCAGATTCAGCTATGGCTACACCTTC; CDR3: CASSGRNAGRFSYGYTF
size: NA; J: TRBJ2-5; V: TRBV5-5; D: TRBD2; DNA: TGTGCCACTAAGTTAGCGGGAGAAGAGACCCAGTACTTC; CDR3: CATKLAGEETQYF
size: NA; J: TRBJ2-1; V: TRBV5-1; D: TRBD1; DNA: TGCGCCAGTAACACAGGGGGACCCTACAATGAGCAGTTCTTC; CDR3: CASNTGGPYNEQFF
size: few; J: TRBJ1-2; V: TRBV6-4; D: NA; DNA: TGTGCCAGCAGTGACTCAGGGTCTTATGGCTACACCTTC; CDR3: CASSDSGSYGYTF
size: NA; J: TRBJ1-4; V: TRBV30; D: NA; DNA: TGTGCCTGGAAGGCCCAGGCTAATGAAAAACTGTTTTTT; CDR3: CAWKAQANEKLFF
size: NA; J: TRBJ2-2; V: TRBV15; D: NA; DNA: TGTGCCACCAGCCAGACAAGAGTCACCGGGGAGCTGTTTTTT; CDR3: CATSQTRVTGELFF
size: few; J: TRBJ1-5; V: TRBV4-2; D: NA; DNA: TGTGCCAGCAGCCAAGGTAATAGCAATCAGCCCCAGCATTTT; CDR3: CASSQGNSNQPQHF
size: NA; J: TRBJ2-2; V: TRBV30; D: NA; DNA: TGTGCCTGGAGTCGCCTTTCGGGGACCGGGGAGCTGTTTTTT; CDR3: CAWSRLSGTGELFF
size: few; J: TRBJ2-2; V: TRBV27; D: NA; DNA: TGTGCCAGCAGTTTAGGGGCAGGGACCGGGGAGCTGTTTTTT; CDR3: CASSLGAGTGELFF
size: NA; J: TRBJ2-3; V: TRBV19; D: NA; DNA: TGTGCCAGTAGTACCCTGGGGAGGGGGGGACTCACAGATACGCAGTATTTT; CDR3: CASSTLGRGGLTDTQYF